The 17 T cell receptor beta chains listed next were all sequenced from one sample in a study of T cells in Graves' hyperthyroidism and ophthalmopathy. The investigators amplified TCR beta CDR3 regions from RNA transcripts. First-round RT-PCR with HTBI primers amplified the TCR CDR3 region. TCRdb processed the multiplex PCR reads anew with MiXCR; each CDR3 protein has one entry. The sample holds about 360,000 distinct CDR3 sequences, around 13% seen once. The sample comprised blood. These receptors came from a woman aged 18-29 years with Graves' hyperthyroidism.

This clonotype was found a few times. The gene calls are TRBV25-1 and TRBJ1-2; D might be TRBD1 (6 bases). Germline assignment: CDR1 MGHDK and CDR2 SYGVNS. This CDR3 is 11 amino acids long. Trimming removed 5 bases from V and 7 bases from J, with 8 bases in between. Here the CDR3 reads CASSPTGGYTF. The CDR3 DNA is TGTGCCAGCAGTCCGACAGGTGGCTACACCTTC.

The rearrangement joins TRBV10-1 to TRBJ2-3, with D unclear. The CDR3 consists of 14 residues. Between the trimmed V and J ends, which lost 3 bases and 0 bases, there was a span of 7 bases. Germline V CDR1 and CDR2: WNHNN, SYGVQD (reference sequence). DNA for the CDR3: TGCGCCAGCAGTGAAACAACTAGCACAGATACGCAGTATTTT. This codes for CASSETTSTDTQYF.

This clonotype was seen a handful of times. The chain has TRBV29-1 and TRBJ2-3, with D possibly matching TRBD2 (5 bases). The CDR3 extends over 13 amino acids. Trimming took off 3 bases at V and 6 bases at J, with 13 bases between the two ends. The V gene's germline CDR1 is SQVTM and CDR2 ANQGSEA. CDR3 sequence: CSVELAAADTQYF. In nucleotides, the CDR3 is TGCAGCGTTGAGCTAGCTGCAGCTGATACGCAGTATTTT.

This clonotype has a handful of counts. This chain links TRBV19 with TRBJ1-1, with 9 bases aligning to TRBD1. The CDR3 extends over 15 amino acids. The junction had 6 bases not matched to a gene; V was cut back by 1 base and J by 6 bases. Germline assignment: CDR1 LNHDA and CDR2 SQIVND (reference sequence). The CDR3 DNA reads TGTGCCAGTAGTATAGGGACAGGGGCTGCCCCTGAAGCTTTCTTT. Translation: CASSIGTGAAPEAFF. The whole variable domain, filled in from reference TRBV19 and TRBJ1-1, reads DGGITQSPKYLFRKEGQNVTLSCEQNLNHDAMYWYRQDPGQGLRLIYYSQIVNDFQKGDIAEGYSVSREKKESFPLTVTSAQKNPTAFYLCASSIGTGAAPEAFFGQGTRLTVV.

This chain's CDR3 is CASSLAFTASSYEQYF. The CDR3 nucleotides are TGTGCCAGCAGCTTAGCCTTTACAGCGTCGTCCTACGAGCAGTACTTC. The chain carries TRBV7-8 and TRBJ2-7; the D is unclear. V was clipped by 0 bases and J by 1 base, with 13 bases between them. CDR1 SGHVS and CDR2 FQNEAQ come from the germline V gene. This CDR3 is 16 amino acids long.

This clonotype was seen only a few times. V gene TRBV20-1 combines with J gene TRBJ2-2; D is tentatively TRBD1 or TRBD2 (5 bases each). V was pared by 5 bases and J by 7 bases, with 14 bases between. The CDR3 has 13 residues. The germline V gene has CDR1 DFQATT and CDR2 SNEGSKA (reference sequence). This CDR3 reads CSAGGGDGGELFF. CDR3 coding DNA: TGCAGTGCTGGTGGGGGTGACGGCGGGGAGCTGTTTTTT.

This clonotype showed up many times. This chain joins TRBV11-2 and TRBJ2-2; TRBD2 matches at 8 bases. Germline V gene data show CDR1 as SGHAT and CDR2 as FQNNGV. V lost 5 bases and J lost 7; bases outside the gene matches: 21. CDR3 size: 19 residues. The CDR3 here is CASSVKVEKRGMNDGELFF. CDR3 in DNA: TGTGCCAGCAGCGTAAAGGTGGAGAAGCGGGGGATGAATGACGGGGAGCTGTTTTTT.

This clonotype was seen a few times. A much larger clone differs from this one at a single base, so this may be a read error. The chain joins TRBV27 to TRBJ2-3; D unresolved. TRBJ1-5 explains the end of the DNA better; the J call may be wrong. Germline CDR1 and CDR2: MNHEY and SMNVEV (reference sequence). CDR3 length: 18 residues. In nucleotides, the CDR3 is TGTGCCAGCAGTTTATACCCCGGAGGGAGGTTAAGCACAGATACGCAGCATTTT. This gives the protein CASSLYPGGRLSTDTQHF.

The V gene is TRBV7-3, the J gene TRBJ2-7; no firm D call. Germline assignment: CDR1 SGHTA and CDR2 FQGTGA. V was pared by 5 bases and J by 6 bases, with 17 bases between. CDR3 length equals 14 residues. The CDR3 here is CASSPRPAGSEQYF. In DNA form, the CDR3 reads TGTGCCAGCAGCCCCAGACCCGCCGGCTCCGAGCAGTACTTC. The full variable domain, in which reference TRBV7-3 and TRBJ2-7 provide the parts outside the CDR3, is GAGVSQTPSNKVTEKGKYVELRCDPISGHTALYWYRQSLGQGPEFLIYFQGTGAADDSGLPNDRFFAVRPEGSVSTLKIQRTERGDSAVYLCASSPRPAGSEQYFGPGTRLTVT.

This clonotype was found many times. CDR3 sequence (DNA): TGTGCCAGCAGCCAAGATATAGCGTTCGTGGGCAATGAGCAGTTCTTC. This codes for CASSQDIAFVGNEQFF. The V call is TRBV3-1, the J call TRBJ2-1, with TRBD2 as a possible D gene (5 bases). The CDR3 spans 16 residues. CDR1 is LGHDT and CDR2 is YNNKEL in the germline V gene (reference sequence). Trimming took off 0 bases at V and 6 bases at J, with 15 bases between the two ends.

There are many counts of this clonotype. This rearrangement joins TRBV28 to TRBJ2-1; 15 bases align to TRBD2. V was pared by 6 bases and J by 4 bases, with 4 bases of the junction left unmatched. Per germline, CDR1 MDHEN and CDR2 SYDVKM. The CDR3 is 16 residues long. The CDR3 spells CASRPGTSGGYNEQFF. In DNA form, the CDR3 reads TGTGCCAGCAGACCCGGGACTAGCGGGGGGTACAATGAGCAGTTCTTC.

This clonotype was picked up one time. The rearrangement uses TRBV20-1 and TRBJ2-7; 8 bases line up with TRBD1. Germline V gene lookup returns CDR1 DFQATT and CDR2 SNEGSKA (reference sequence). This CDR3 is 14 amino acids long. The ends lost 4 bases at V and 3 bases at J; junction bases unmatched: 8. In DNA, the CDR3 is TGCAGTGCTAACCCCCAGGACAGGGTCTACGAGCAGTACTTC. Amino acid sequence: CSANPQDRVYEQYF.

This clonotype was detected many times. The chain joins TRBV14 to TRBJ1-6; possible D gene TRBD1, 6 bases. Germline V gene lookup returns CDR1 SGHDN and CDR2 FVKESK. The CDR3 sequence is 14 residues long. V was clipped by 1 base and J by 8 bases, with 9 bases between them. For the CDR3, the DNA is TGTGCCAGCAGCCAAGCCCAGGGGTATTCACCCCTCCACTTT. This gives the protein CASSQAQGYSPLHF.

This chain uses TRBV6-1 with TRBJ1-5, with unresolved D. The germline V gene has CDR1 MNHNS and CDR2 SASEGT. The CDR3 has 13 residues. V lost 3 bases and J 5 bases, leaving 8 bases between the germline ends. The CDR3 DNA follows: TGTGCCAGCAGTGAGGGCAGAGATCAGCCCCAGCATTTT. Protein sequence: CASSEGRDQPQHF.

A few counts support this clonotype. The chain recombines TRBV19 with TRBJ2-1; D is possibly TRBD1 (6 bases). Germline CDR1 and CDR2: LNHDA and SQIVND (reference sequence). This CDR3 spans 13 amino acids. The V and J ends lost 8 bases and 2 bases respectively, with 10 bases between them. In DNA, the CDR3 is TGTGCCAGTGGGAAGGGGGCCTACAATGAGCAGTTCTTC. As protein: CASGKGAYNEQFF.

Many counts were recorded for this clonotype. CDR3 coding DNA: TGCAGTGCTAGAGGGCGGACAACAACGGGGTCCTACAATGAGCAGTTCTTC. Translation: CSARGRTTTGSYNEQFF. The chain joins TRBV20-1 to TRBJ2-1; D may be TRBD1 or TRBD2 (5 bases each). The germline CDR1 and CDR2 sequences are DFQATT and SNEGSKA (reference sequence). The V end lost 1 base, the J end lost 1 base, and 17 bases lay between the germline ends. This CDR3 spans 17 amino acids.

This chain links TRBV11-3 with TRBJ2-3; D is unclear. The CDR3 runs 15 residues. V was shortened by 4 bases and J by 0 bases, with 11 bases between the two germline ends. Germline CDR1 is SGHNT and CDR2 is YENEEA. The CDR3 region has the DNA TGTGCCAGCAGCTATATCCGGGCTAGCACAGATACGCAGTATTTT. It translates to CASSYIRASTDTQYF.